Shown below are 12 T cell receptor beta chains from a single sample sequenced in a study of Graves' ophthalmopathy and Graves' hyperthyroidism. The authors amplified TCR beta CDR3 regions from RNA transcripts. An opening RT-PCR round employed HTBI primers and preceded a second-round multiplex PCR. TCRdb used MiXCR to reprocess the multiplex PCR reads, holding one entry per CDR3 protein. The sample lists about 220,000 distinct CDR3 sequences; around a fifth were seen once. The source material was peripheral blood. The receptor source for this set is a woman aged 50 to 65 with Graves' ophthalmopathy.

The gene calls are TRBV12-3 or TRBV12-4 and TRBJ2-7; D could derive from TRBD1 or TRBD2 (7 bases each). Trimming cost V 6 bases and J 6 bases, with 15 bases left between them. CDR3 size: 13 residues. The CDR3 coding sequence is TGTGCCAGCAGCACCGACAGGGAGGGCGAGCAGTACTTC. Encoded protein: CASSTDREGEQYF.

This clonotype was observed many times. The CDR3 loop is CASSQGLAGETQYF. The CDR3 coding sequence is TGTGCCAGCAGCCAAGGGCTAGCGGGAGAGACCCAGTACTTC. V and J are TRBV4-2 and TRBJ2-5; 8 bases agree with TRBD2. The CDR3 totals 14 residues. With V trimmed by 1 base and J by 4 bases, 2 bases remained unmatched. Per the germline V gene, CDR1 is LGHNA and CDR2 is YNFKEQ.

This clonotype occurred a few times. The chain recombines TRBV2 with TRBJ2-2, with no clear D. Trimming stripped 4 bases from V and 4 bases from J, with 7 bases between. The V gene's germline CDR1 is SNHLY and CDR2 FYNNEI. This CDR3 is 13 amino acids long. The CDR3 reads CASSAETTGELFF. The CDR3 DNA reads TGTGCCAGCAGTGCCGAGACCACCGGGGAGCTGTTTTTT. Together with reference TRBV2 and TRBJ2-2, the CDR3 gives the full variable domain: EPEVTQTPSHQVTQMGQEVILRCVPISNHLYFYWYRQILGQKVEFLVSFYNNEISEKSEIFDDQFSVERPDGSNFTLKIRSTKLEDSAMYFCASSAETTGELFFGEGSRLTVL.

The rearrangement uses TRBV4-1 and TRBJ2-7; maybe TRBD1 (5 bases). Trimming took off 1 base at V and 5 bases at J, with 15 bases between the two ends. Germline-derived CDR1 and CDR2 are MGHRA and YSYEKL. The CDR3 has 15 amino acids. As DNA, the CDR3 is TGCGCCAGCAGCCAAGTACCTGGGGCAATGGACGAGCAGTACTTC. This sequence encodes CASSQVPGAMDEQYF.

This clonotype showed up many times. CDR3 sequence (DNA): TGTGCCACCAGTGACACCGGGACTATGGAGACCCAGTACTTC. It translates to CATSDTGTMETQYF. The chain is built from TRBV24-1 and TRBJ2-5, with TRBD2 identical over 7 bases. The CDR3 totals 14 residues. CDR1 and CDR2 from the germline V gene are KGHDR and SFDVKD. The trim removed 4 bases at V and 5 bases at J, leaving 6 bases unmatched.

This clonotype was seen ten or more times. J is TRBJ2-7 and V is TRBV6-2 or TRBV6-3; no clear D gene. Germline V gene data show CDR1 as MNHEY and CDR2 as SVGEGT. The length of the CDR3 is 13 residues. The V gene lost 0 bases and the J gene lost 6 bases, with 9 bases spanning the gap. The CDR3 spells CASSYSTGLEQYF. In DNA form, the CDR3 reads TGTGCCAGCAGTTACTCGACTGGGCTCGAGCAGTACTTC.

This clonotype was counted between two and nine times. The rearrangement joins TRBV4-1 to TRBJ2-2, with D uncertain. The germline CDR1 and CDR2 sequences are MGHRA and YSYEKL. This CDR3 spans 15 amino acids. The V end was cut by 6 bases, the J end by 8 bases, with 19 bases between. CDR3 in DNA: TGCGCCAGCAGTCCAGTACCCAGACTGGCTGGGGAGCTGTTTTTT. Amino acids: CASSPVPRLAGELFF.

This sequence joins TRBV20-1 and TRBJ1-5, with D possibly matching TRBD1 (6 bases). Germline CDR1 DFQATT, CDR2 SNEGSKA (reference sequence). Trimming took 1 base from V and 3 from J, leaving 19 bases between them. The CDR3 has 17 residues. Here the CDR3 DNA reads TGCAGTGCTAGAGTCCCATCGCAGGGGTGGGTCAATCAGCCCCAGCATTTT. The encoded protein is CSARVPSQGWVNQPQHF.

V gene TRBV3-1 combines with J gene TRBJ1-2; no firm D call. V lost 8 bases and J lost 4, with 14 bases in between. The CDR3 runs 13 residues. Germline V CDR1 and CDR2: LGHDT, YNNKEL (reference sequence). Here the CDR3 reads CASWSGSGYGYTF. The CDR3 coding sequence is TGTGCCAGCTGGTCGGGGTCGGGCTATGGCTACACCTTC.

This clonotype came up once. The genes are TRBV27 and TRBJ1-5, with a weak D call TRBD1 (6 bases). The CDR3 runs to 14 residues. Germline CDR1 reads MNHEY; CDR2 reads SMNVEV (reference sequence). Trimming took 3 bases from V and 3 from J, leaving 9 bases between them. The CDR3 region is CASSFGQTNQPQHF. CDR3 in DNA: TGTGCCAGCAGTTTCGGACAGACCAATCAGCCCCAGCATTTT.

The V and J genes are TRBV6-1 and TRBJ2-7, with 8 bases identical to TRBD2. Germline V gives CDR1 MNHNS, CDR2 SASEGT. The J segment lost 5 bases and the V segment lost 8 bases, leaving 14 bases of the junction unmatched. The CDR3 consists of 15 residues. The CDR3 spells CASRTGLAHSDEQYF. The CDR3 nucleotides read TGTGCCAGCCGTACCGGACTAGCCCACTCTGACGAGCAGTACTTC.

This clonotype was counted ten times or more. CDR3 sequence (DNA): TGTGCCAGCAGTTTAGAAGCGGGAGAAGTGAACGAGCAGTACTTC. Amino acid sequence: CASSLEAGEVNEQYF. This chain uses TRBV12-3 or TRBV12-4 with TRBJ2-7; 8 positions agree with TRBD2. The CDR3 is made up of 15 amino acids. V shed 1 base, J shed 5 bases, and the junction held 7 bases outside the gene matches.